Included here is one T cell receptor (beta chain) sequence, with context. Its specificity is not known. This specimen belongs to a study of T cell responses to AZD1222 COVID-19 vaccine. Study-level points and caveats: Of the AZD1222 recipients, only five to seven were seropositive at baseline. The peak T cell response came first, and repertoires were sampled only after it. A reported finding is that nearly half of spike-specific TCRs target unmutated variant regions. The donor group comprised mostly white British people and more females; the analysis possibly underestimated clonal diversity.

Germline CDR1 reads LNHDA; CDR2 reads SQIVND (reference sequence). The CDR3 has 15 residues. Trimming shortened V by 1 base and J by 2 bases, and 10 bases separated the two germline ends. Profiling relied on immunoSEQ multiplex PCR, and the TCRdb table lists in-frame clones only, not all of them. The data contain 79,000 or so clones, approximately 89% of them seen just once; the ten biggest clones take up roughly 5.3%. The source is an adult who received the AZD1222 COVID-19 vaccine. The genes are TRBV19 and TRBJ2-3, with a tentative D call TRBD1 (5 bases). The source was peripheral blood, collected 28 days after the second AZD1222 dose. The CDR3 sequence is CASSIVAGNTDTQYF. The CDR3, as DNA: TGTGCCAGTAGTATAGTTGCAGGGAACACAGATACGCAGTATTTT.